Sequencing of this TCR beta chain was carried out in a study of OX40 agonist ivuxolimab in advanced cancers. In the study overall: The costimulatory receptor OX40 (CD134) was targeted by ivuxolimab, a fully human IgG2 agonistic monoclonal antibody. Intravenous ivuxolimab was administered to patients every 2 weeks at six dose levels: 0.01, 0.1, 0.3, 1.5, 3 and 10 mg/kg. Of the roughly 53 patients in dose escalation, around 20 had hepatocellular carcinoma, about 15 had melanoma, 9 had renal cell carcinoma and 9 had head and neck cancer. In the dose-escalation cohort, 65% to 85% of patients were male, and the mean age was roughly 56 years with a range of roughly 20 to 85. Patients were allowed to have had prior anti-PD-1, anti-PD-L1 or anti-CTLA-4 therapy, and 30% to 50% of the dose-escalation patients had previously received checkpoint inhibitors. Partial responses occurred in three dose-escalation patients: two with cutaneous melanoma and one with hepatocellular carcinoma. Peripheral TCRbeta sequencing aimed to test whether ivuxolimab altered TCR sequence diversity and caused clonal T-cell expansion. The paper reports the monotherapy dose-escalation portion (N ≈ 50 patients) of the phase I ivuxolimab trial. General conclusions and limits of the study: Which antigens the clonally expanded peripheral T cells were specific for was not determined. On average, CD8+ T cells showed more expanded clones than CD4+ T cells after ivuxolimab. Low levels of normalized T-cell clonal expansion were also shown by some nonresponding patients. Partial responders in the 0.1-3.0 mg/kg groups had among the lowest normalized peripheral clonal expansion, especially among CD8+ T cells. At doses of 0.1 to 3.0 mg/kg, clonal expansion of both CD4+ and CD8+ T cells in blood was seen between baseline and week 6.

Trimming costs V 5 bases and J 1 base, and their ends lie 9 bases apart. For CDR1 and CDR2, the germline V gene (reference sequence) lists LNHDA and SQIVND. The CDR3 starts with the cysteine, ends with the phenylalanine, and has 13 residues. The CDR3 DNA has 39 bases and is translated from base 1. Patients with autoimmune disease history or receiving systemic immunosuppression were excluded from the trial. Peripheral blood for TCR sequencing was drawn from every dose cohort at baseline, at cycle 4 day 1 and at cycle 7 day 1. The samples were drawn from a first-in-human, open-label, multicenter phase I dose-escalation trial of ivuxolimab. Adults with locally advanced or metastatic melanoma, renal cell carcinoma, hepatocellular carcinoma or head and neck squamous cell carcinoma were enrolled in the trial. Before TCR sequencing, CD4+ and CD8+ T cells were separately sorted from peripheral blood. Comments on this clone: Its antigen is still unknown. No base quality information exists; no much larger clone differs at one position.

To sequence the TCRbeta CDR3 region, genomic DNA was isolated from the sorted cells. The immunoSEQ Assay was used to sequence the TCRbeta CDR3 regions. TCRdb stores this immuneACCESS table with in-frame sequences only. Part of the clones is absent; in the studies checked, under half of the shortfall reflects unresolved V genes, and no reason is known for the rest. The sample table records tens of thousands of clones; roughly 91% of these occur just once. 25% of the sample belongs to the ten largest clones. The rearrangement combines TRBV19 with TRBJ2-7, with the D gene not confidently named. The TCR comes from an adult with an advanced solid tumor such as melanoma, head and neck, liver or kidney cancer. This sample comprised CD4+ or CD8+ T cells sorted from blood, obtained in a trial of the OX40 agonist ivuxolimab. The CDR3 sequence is CASSRSVSYEQYF. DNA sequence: TGTGCCAGTAGTCGCAGCGTGTCCTACGAGCAGTACTTC.